Listed below are T cell receptor beta chains from one sample, sequenced in a study of T cell responses to AZD1222 COVID-19 vaccine. Sequenced by immunoSEQ multiplex PCR; TCRdb stores in-frame clones only, minus some. The sample carries 130,000 or so clones, approximately 90% recorded once. The sample consisted of peripheral blood, taken 28 days after the second AZD1222 dose. These receptors were collected from an adult who received the AZD1222 COVID-19 vaccine. Each CDR3 is given with its conserved first and last residue. D genes are given only for firm matches. Size values are once, few and many counts, or a class for expanded clones, and some rows have none.

len	abundance	v_gene	d_gene	j_gene	CDR3aa	CDR3nt
12	.	TRBV13	TRBD1	TRBJ2-7	CASSSTGYEQYF	TGTGCCAGCAGCTCGACAGGGTACGAGCAGTACTTC
14	.	TRBV6-5	.	TRBJ1-6	CASLAEYLNSPLHF	TGTGCCAGCCTGGCCGAGTATCTGAATTCACCCCTCCACTTT
15	.	TRBV18	TRBD1	TRBJ1-6	CASSARTGPNSPLHF	TGTGCCAGCTCAGCCCGGACAGGGCCTAATTCACCCCTCCACTTT
14	.	TRBV19	.	TRBJ2-1	CASSMGSDANEQFF	TGTGCCAGTAGTATGGGTAGCGACGCCAATGAGCAGTTCTTC
10	.	TRBV29-1	.	TRBJ1-1	CSVEWQEAFF	TGCAGCGTTGAGTGGCAGGAAGCTTTCTTT
16	.	TRBV6-1	TRBD1	TRBJ1-4	CASSEDGRGIGEKLFF	TGTGCCAGCAGTGAAGACGGCAGGGGGATTGGAGAAAAACTGTTTTTT
18	.	TRBV10-3	TRBD1	TRBJ2-6	CAISDPGQAYSGANVLTF	TGTGCCATCAGTGATCCGGGACAGGCCTACTCTGGGGCCAACGTCCTGACTTTC
17	.	TRBV5-6	TRBD2	TRBJ2-1	CASSFPLTSGAHNEQFF	TGTGCCAGCAGCTTTCCTTTAACTAGCGGGGCCCACAATGAGCAGTTCTTC
14	.	TRBV5-1	.	TRBJ2-2	CASSLTQGKRELFF	TGCGCCAGCAGCTTGACCCAGGGGAAAAGAGAGCTGTTTTTT
13	.	TRBV7-9	.	TRBJ2-1	CASSRNSNNEQFF	TGTGCCAGCAGCAGGAACAGTAACAATGAGCAGTTCTTC
13	.	TRBV7-8	.	TRBJ1-2	CASSPGSSYGYTF	TGTGCCAGCAGCCCCGGCTCCTCCTATGGCTACACCTTC
15	.	TRBV5-6	.	TRBJ2-1	CASSLVSVYGNEQFF	TGTGCCAGCAGCTTGGTCTCAGTATATGGGAATGAGCAGTTCTTC
13	.	TRBV18	.	TRBJ2-3	CASSGRDSDTQYF	TGTGCCAGCTCGGGCAGGGACTCCGATACGCAGTATTTT
16	.	TRBV19	.	TRBJ1-2	CASSALAGSRLGGYTF	TGTGCCAGTAGTGCCCTTGCAGGTAGCCGCCTCGGGGGCTACACCTTC
14	once	TRBV28	.	TRBJ1-4	CASSYRPGSEKLFF	TGTGCCAGCAGTTACCGGCCGGGGAGTGAAAAACTGTTTTTT